The T cell receptor beta chain under discussion was sequenced for a study of blood T cell repertoires in COVID-19 (dated by TCRdb to 2020 to 2022). In terms of the full investigation: Collaborator samples came from the United States, Italy and Spain and covered acute and convalescent phases of COVID-19. The prospective study material was composed of cDNA or gDNA derived from T cells, B-cell-depleted T cells, or PBMCs. Subjects who had been exposed to COVID-19, were actively infected with it, or had recovered from it provided the deeply sampled blood TCRbeta repertoires that made up the dataset. A freely available public database, intended as a resource for researchers studying the immune response to SARS-CoV-2, is where the repertoires were released. The samples were drawn from the first 160 participants of the ongoing ImmuneRACE study and from more than 1,000 subjects provided by 6 global collaborators. Sample metadata almost always included a de-identified subject ID, COVID-19 status, age in years and sex. Where HLA class I and class II types were available, the types were taken from metadata supplied by the sample provider, not from assay-based typing.

TCRbeta CDR3 regions were amplified from genomic DNA using the immunoSEQ Assay, a bias-controlled multiplex PCR. Concerning the study's data processing: The number of nucleated cells in each sample was estimated from the amplification of reference gene primers within the assay. To quantify the absolute abundance of each unique TCRbeta CDR3 rearrangement, sequence reads were collapsed and filtered. For each sample, productive Simpson clonality was calculated by taking the square root of Simpson's diversity index across productive rearrangements. TCRdb provides this immuneACCESS table in a form limited to in-frame rearrangements. Some clones are lacking; in checked studies, under half of them reflect an unresolved V gene, and why the rest are absent is not known. Clone size and V and J calls were adopted from that table, with D and trimming inferred from the DNA. Here the sample has some 80,000 clones; 65% to 90% occur a single time. The ten largest clones represent about a fifth of the sample.

On this clone: This receptor's antigen is unknown. No per-base quality is available; no much larger clone lies one base away.

Here is what the overall study found, with its caveats: The amount of clinical and demographic metadata varied by source and participant and was provided uncurated.

There are 16 amino acids in the CDR3, from cysteine to phenylalanine inclusive. Only CDR3 DNA remains: 48 bases, in frame from the first base. Based on the germline V gene (reference sequence), the CDR1 and CDR2 sequences are SSHAT and FNYEAQ. V trim: 6 bases; J trim: 6 bases; unmatched bases: 13. Each collaborating institution followed its own protocols to collect whole blood in K2EDTA tubes. Collaborator samples were shipped for TCRbeta analysis as frozen whole blood, isolated PBMCs, or DNA extracted from either sample type. The TCR sequence derives from a woman aged 45-59 years with acute or convalescent COVID-19. The chain was built from TRBV7-7 and TRBJ2-1, with 8 middle bases fitting TRBD2. The specimen was peripheral blood. The sequenced DNA is TGTGCCAGCAGTCCAGCCGCGGGAGGTCCGGCCAATGAGCAGTTCTTC. The resulting protein is CASSPAAGGPANEQFF.